The text below deals with one T cell receptor (beta chain). The data derive from a study of molecular identifiers for immune sequencing clone quantification. From the PCR reads, TCRdb called clonotypes with MiXCR, one entry per CDR3 protein. Here the sample spans some 96,000 distinct CDR3 sequences, less than 25% being singletons. V was clipped by 1 base and J by 5 bases, with 15 bases between them. The germline CDR1 and CDR2 sequences are GTSNPN and SVGIG (reference sequence). The CDR3 contains 15 residues. The sequencing input was naive CD8+ T cells from blood, with Jurkat cell RNA spiked in. Subset specified: FACS-sorted CD8+CD4-CCR7+CD45RA+ naive T cells. This TCR was sampled from a human donor in good health. Some libraries in this study had Jurkat cell RNA spiked in. The chain carries TRBV30 and TRBJ2-1; D is tentatively TRBD1 or TRBD2 (5 bases each). In DNA form, the CDR3 reads TGTGCCTGGAGTGCAACACGAGTGGGGGACAATGAGCAGTTCTTC. This translates into CAWSATRVGDNEQFF.